The 2 T cell receptor beta chains below come from one sample, sequenced in a study of blood T cell repertoires in COVID-19. Measured with immunoSEQ multiplex PCR; TCRdb has only the in-frame clones, and not every one. The data contain under 95,000 clones, 83% of them singletons. Sequenced input: peripheral blood. The receptors come from a woman of 80 years or more with acute or convalescent COVID-19.

The J gene is TRBJ2-7, the V gene TRBV5-5, with D perhaps matching TRBD2 (6 bases). CDR3 length: 16 amino acids. V lost 0 bases, J lost 1 base, and 14 bases lay in between. Germline-derived CDR1 and CDR2 are SGHKS and YYEKEE (reference sequence). In nucleotides, the CDR3 is TGTGCCAGCAGCTTGGCCGGCGGGGCCGTATCCTACGAGCAGTACTTC. This encodes CASSLAGGAVSYEQYF.

The chain joins TRBV11-3 to TRBJ2-7; 11 bases are shared with TRBD1. The CDR3 consists of 14 residues. Germline V gene lookup returns CDR1 SGHNT and CDR2 YENEEA. V lost 5 bases to trimming and J lost 4 bases; unmatched junction nucleotides: 4. The DNA for the CDR3 is TGTGCCAGCAGCCCAGGACAGGGGGCATACGAGCAGTACTTC. Its protein product is CASSPGQGAYEQYF.